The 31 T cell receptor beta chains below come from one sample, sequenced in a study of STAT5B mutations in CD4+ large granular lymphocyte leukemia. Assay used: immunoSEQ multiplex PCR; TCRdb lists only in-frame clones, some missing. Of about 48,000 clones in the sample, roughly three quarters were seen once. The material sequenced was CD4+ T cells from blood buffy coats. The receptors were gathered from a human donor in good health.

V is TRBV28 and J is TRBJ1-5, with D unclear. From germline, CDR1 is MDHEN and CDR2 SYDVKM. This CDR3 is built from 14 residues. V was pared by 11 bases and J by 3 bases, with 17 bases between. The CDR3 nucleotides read TGTGCCTCTCATATGGGCAGCACCAATCAGCCCCAGCATTTT. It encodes CASHMGSTNQPQHF.

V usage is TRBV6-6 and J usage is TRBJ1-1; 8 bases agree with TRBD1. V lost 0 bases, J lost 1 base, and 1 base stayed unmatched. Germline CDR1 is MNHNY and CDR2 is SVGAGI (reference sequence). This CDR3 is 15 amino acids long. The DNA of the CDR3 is TGTGCCAGCAGTTACTCCGGACAGGGGAACACTGAAGCTTTCTTT. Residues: CASSYSGQGNTEAFF.

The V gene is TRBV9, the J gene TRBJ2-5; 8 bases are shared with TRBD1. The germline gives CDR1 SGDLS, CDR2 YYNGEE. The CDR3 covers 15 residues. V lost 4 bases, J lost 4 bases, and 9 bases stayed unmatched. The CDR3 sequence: CASSPSGTGSETQYF. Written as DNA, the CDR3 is TGTGCCAGCAGCCCTTCGGGGACAGGATCAGAGACCCAGTACTTC. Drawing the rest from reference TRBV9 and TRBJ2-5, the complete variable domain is DSGVTQTPKHLITATGQRVTLRCSPRSGDLSVYWYQQSLDQGLQFLIQYYNGEERAKGNILERFSAQQFPDLHSELNLSSLELGDSALYFCASSPSGTGSETQYFGPGTRLLVL.

The CDR3 sequence is CASSGSNYGYTF. The CDR3 DNA reads TGCGCCAGCAGCGGCAGCAACTATGGCTACACCTTC. V is TRBV5-1 and J is TRBJ1-2; D is ambiguous. The CDR3 consists of 12 residues. V lost 4 bases to trimming and J lost 2 bases, with 6 bases between them. Germline CDR1 and CDR2: SGHRS and YFSETQ.

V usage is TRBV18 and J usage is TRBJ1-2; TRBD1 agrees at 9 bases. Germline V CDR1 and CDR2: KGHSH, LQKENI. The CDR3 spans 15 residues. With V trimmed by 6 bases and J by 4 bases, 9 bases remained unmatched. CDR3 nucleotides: TGTGCCAGCTCCCCGGGACAGGGACGATCCTATGGCTACACCTTC. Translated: CASSPGQGRSYGYTF. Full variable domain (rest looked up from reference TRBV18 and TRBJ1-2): NAGVMQNPRHLVRRRGQEARLRCSPMKGHSHVYWYRQLPEEGLKFMVYLQKENIIDESGMPKERFSAEFPKEGPSILRIQQVVRGDSAAYFCASSPGQGRSYGYTFGSGTRLTVV.

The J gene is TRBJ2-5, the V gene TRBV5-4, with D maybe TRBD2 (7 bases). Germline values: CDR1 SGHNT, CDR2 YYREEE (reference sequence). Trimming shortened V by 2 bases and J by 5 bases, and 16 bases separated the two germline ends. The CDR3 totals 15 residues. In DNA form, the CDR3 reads TGTGCCAGCAGCTTCTTACGGGGGGCCGGGGAGACCCAGTACTTC. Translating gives CASSFLRGAGETQYF.

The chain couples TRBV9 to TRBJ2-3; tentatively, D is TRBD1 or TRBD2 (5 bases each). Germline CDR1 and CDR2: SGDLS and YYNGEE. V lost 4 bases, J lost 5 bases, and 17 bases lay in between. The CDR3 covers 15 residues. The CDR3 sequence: CASSFGTGNVDTQYF. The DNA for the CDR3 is TGTGCCAGCAGCTTCGGGACCGGGAATGTAGATACGCAGTATTTT.

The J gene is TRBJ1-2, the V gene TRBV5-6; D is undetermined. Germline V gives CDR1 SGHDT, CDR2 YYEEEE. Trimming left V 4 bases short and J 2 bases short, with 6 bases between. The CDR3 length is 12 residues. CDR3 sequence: CASSPRNYGYTF. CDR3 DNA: TGTGCCAGCAGCCCGAGGAACTATGGCTACACCTTC.

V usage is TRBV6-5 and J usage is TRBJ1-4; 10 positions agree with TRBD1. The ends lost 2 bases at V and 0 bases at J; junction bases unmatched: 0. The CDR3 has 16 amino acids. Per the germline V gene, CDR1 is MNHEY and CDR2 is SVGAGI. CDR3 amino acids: CASSYGQGATNEKLFF. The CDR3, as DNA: TGTGCCAGCAGTTACGGACAGGGGGCAACTAATGAAAAACTGTTTTTT.

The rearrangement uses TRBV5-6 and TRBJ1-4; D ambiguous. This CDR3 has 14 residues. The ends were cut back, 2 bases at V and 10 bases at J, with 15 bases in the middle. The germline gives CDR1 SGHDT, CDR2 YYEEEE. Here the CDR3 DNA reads TGTGCCAGCAGCTTCGGTAGATCGCCGCGAAAACTGTTTTTT. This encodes CASSFGRSPRKLFF.

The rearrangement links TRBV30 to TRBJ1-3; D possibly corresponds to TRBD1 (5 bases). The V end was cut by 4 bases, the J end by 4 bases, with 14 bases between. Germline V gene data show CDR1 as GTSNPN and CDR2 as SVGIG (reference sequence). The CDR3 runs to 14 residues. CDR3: CAWNAGLEGNTIYF. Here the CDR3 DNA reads TGTGCCTGGAATGCAGGGCTGGAAGGAAACACCATATATTTT.

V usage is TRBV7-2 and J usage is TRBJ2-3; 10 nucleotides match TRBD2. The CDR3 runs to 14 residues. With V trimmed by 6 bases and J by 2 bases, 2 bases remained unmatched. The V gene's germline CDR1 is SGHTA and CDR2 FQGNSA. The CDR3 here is CASRLAGFTDTQYF. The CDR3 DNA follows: TGTGCCAGCAGACTAGCGGGGTTCACAGATACGCAGTATTTT.

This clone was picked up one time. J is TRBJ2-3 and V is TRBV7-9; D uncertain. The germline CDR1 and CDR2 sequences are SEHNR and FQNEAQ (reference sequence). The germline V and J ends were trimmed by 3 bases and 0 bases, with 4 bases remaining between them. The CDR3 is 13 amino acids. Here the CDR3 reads CASSFDSTDTQYF. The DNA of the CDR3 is TGTGCCAGCAGCTTCGACAGCACAGATACGCAGTATTTT.

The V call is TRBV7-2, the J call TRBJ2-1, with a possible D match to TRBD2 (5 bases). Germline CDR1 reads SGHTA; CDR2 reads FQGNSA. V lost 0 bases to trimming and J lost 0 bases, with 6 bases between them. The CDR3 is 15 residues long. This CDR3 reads CASSLAGSSYNEQFF. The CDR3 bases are TGTGCCAGCAGCTTAGCAGGGAGCTCCTACAATGAGCAGTTCTTC.

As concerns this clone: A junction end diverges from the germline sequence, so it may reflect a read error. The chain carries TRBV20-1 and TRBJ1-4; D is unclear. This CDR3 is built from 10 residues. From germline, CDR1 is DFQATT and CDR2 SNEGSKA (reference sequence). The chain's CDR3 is CSASKPDVIF. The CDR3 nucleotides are TGCAGTGCTAGTAAGCCTGACGTTATTTTT.

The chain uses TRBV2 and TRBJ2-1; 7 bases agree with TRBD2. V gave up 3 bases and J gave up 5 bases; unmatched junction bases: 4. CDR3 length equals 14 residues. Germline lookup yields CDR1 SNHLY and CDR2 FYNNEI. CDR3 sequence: CASSDGLADNEQFF. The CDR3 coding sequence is TGTGCCAGCAGTGATGGGCTAGCGGACAATGAGCAGTTCTTC.

The CDR3 reads CASSEMRDSYEQYF. As DNA, the CDR3 is TGTGCCAGCAGTGAAATGAGGGACTCCTACGAGCAGTACTTC. The rearrangement links TRBV6-1 to TRBJ2-7, with D perhaps matching TRBD2 (5 bases). V was pared by 2 bases and J by 0 bases, with 8 bases between. The CDR3 totals 14 residues. Germline CDR1 reads MNHNS; CDR2 reads SASEGT.

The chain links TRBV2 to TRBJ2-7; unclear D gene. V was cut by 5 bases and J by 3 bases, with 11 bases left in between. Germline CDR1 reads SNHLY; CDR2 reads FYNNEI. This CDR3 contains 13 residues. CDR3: CASSRSVYYEQYV. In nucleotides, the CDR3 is TGTGCCAGCAGTAGGTCCGTGTACTACGAGCAGTACGTC.

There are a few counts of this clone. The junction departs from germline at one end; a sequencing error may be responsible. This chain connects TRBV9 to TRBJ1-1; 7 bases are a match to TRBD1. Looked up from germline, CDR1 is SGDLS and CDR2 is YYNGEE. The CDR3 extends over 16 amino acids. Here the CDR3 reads CASSVAGTALNIEAFF. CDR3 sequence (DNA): TGTGCCAGCAGCGTAGCCGGGACAGCACTCAACATTGAAGCTTTCTTT.

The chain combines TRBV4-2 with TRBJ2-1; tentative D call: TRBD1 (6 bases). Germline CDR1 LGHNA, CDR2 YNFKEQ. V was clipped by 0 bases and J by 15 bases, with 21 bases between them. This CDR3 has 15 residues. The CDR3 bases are TGTGCCAGCAGCCAAGAACTAACTAACAGGGATCGGCTGTTCTTC. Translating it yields CASSQELTNRDRLFF.

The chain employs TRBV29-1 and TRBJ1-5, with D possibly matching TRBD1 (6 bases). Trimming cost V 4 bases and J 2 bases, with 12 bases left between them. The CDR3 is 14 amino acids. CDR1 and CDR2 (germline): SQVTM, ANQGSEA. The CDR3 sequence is CSVVYRERNQPQHF. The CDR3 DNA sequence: TGCAGCGTTGTTTACAGGGAGCGCAATCAGCCCCAGCATTTT.

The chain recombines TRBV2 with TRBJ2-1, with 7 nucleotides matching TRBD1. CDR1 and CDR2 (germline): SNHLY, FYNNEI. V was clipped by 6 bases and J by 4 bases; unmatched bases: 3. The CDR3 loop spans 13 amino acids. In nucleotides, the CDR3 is TGTGCCAGCAGAGGGACAGAGTACAATGAGCAGTTCTTC. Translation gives CASRGTEYNEQFF.

The CDR3 coding sequence is TGTGCCAGCAGTGAAGGCCTTTCACATGCGAACTATGGCTACACCTTC. Translated, it gives CASSEGLSHANYGYTF. The V and J genes are TRBV6-1 and TRBJ1-2; no clear D. With 1 base removed from V and 2 bases from J, the gap between germline ends came to 14 bases. Germline CDR1 is MNHNS and CDR2 is SASEGT. This CDR3 has 16 amino acids.

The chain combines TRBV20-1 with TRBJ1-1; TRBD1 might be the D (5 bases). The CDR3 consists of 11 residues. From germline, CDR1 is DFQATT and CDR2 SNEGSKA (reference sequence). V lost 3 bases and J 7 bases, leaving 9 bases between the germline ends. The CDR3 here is CSASKTVEAFF. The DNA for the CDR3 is TGCAGTGCTAGTAAGACAGTTGAAGCTTTCTTT.

Written as DNA, the CDR3 is TGCAGCGTTGAAGTCTCTGGAAACACCATATATTTT. Translated: CSVEVSGNTIYF. V and J are TRBV29-1 and TRBJ1-3; D unresolved. V was clipped by 1 base and J by 0 bases, with 1 base between them. Per germline, CDR1 SQVTM and CDR2 ANQGSEA. The CDR3 is 12 amino acids.

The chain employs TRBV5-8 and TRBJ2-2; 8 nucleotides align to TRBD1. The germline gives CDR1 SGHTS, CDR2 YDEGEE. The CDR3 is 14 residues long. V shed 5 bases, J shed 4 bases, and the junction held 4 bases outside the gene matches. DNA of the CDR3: TGTGCCAGCAGGGACAGGGCGGGCACCGGGGAGCTGTTTTTT. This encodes CASRDRAGTGELFF.

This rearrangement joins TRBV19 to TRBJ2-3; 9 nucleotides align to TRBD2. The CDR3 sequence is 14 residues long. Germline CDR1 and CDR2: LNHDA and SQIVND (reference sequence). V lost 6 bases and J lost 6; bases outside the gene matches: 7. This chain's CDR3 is CASRISGGRDTQYF. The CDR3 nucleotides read TGTGCCAGTAGGATTAGCGGGGGTAGGGATACGCAGTATTTT. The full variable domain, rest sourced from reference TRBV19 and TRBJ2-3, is DGGITQSPKYLFRKEGQNVTLSCEQNLNHDAMYWYRQDPGQGLRLIYYSQIVNDFQKGDIAEGYSVSREKKESFPLTVTSAQKNPTAFYLCASRISGGRDTQYFGPGTRLTVL.

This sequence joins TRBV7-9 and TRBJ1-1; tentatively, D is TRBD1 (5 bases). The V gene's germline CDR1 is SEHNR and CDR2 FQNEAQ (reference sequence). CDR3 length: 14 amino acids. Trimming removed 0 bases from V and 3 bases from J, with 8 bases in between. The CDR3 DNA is TGTGCCAGCAGCTTAGCTGAGGGGTACACTGAAGCTTTCTTT. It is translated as CASSLAEGYTEAFF.

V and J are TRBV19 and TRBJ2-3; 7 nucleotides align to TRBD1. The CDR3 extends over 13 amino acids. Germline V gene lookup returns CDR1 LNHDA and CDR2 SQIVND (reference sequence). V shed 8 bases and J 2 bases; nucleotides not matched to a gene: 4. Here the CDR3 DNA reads TGTGCCAGTGATACAGGGGACACAGATACGCAGTATTTT. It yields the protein CASDTGDTDTQYF.

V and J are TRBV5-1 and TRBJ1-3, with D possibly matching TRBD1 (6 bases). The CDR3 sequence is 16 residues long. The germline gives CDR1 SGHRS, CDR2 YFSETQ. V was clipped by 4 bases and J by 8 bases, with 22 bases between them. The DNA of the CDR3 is TGCGCCAGCAGCCACGGACAGCCAAGCCTGGGGGACACCATATATTTT. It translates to CASSHGQPSLGDTIYF. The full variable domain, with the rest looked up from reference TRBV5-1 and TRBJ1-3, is KAGVTQTPRYLIKTRGQQVTLSCSPISGHRSVSWYQQTPGQGLQFLFEYFSETQRNKGNFPGRFSGRQFSNSRSEMNVSTLELGDSALYLCASSHGQPSLGDTIYFGEGSWLTVV.

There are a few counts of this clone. This chain's CDR3 is CASNPWDRANTGELFF. Here the CDR3 DNA reads TGTGCCAGTAACCCATGGGACAGGGCGAACACCGGGGAGCTGTTTTTT. This chain joins TRBV19 and TRBJ2-2; 9 positions agree with TRBD1. From germline, CDR1 is LNHDA and CDR2 SQIVND (reference sequence). The CDR3 extends over 16 amino acids. The V gene end was trimmed by 7 bases and the J gene end by 0 bases; junction bases not matched to a gene: 6.